This TCR beta chain came from a study of shared clonotypes between healthy human individuals. Overall study results and limits: Since donors were few, the genetic and exposure-history diversity represented was limited.

The germline V and J ends were trimmed by 1 base and 4 bases, with 13 bases remaining between them. Germline-derived CDR1 and CDR2 are SEHNR and FQNEAQ (reference sequence). This CDR3 has 15 residues. CD45RO-negative cells were positively selected for CCR7, leaving out terminally differentiated effector memory CD45RA+ cells. Original methodology: ImmunoSEQ gave junction-only sequences without quality scores, so filtering differed. Sequenced by immunoSEQ multiplex PCR; TCRdb stores in-frame clones only, minus some. The D gene and trimming were derived from the DNA, and the V and J assignments and clone size from that table. The sample shows hundreds of thousands of clones, 95% to 96% of them seen only once. As for this clone: What it binds is unknown.

This receptor was obtained from a woman in her thirties in good health. Sequencing input: naive CD8+ T cells sorted from blood. The V call is TRBV7-9, the J call TRBJ1-1, with D maybe TRBD1 (5 bases). CDR3 nucleotide sequence: TGTGCCAGCAGCTTAGTTGTCGGGGGAGGCACTGAAGCTTTCTTT. Its protein is CASSLVVGGGTEAFF.